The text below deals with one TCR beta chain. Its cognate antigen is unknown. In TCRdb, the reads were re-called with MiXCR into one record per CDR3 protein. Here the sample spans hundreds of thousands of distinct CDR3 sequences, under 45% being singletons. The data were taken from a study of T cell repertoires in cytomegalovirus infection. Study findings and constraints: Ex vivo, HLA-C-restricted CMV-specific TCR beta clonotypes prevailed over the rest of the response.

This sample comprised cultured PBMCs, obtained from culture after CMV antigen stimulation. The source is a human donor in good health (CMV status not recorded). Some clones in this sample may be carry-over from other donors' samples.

In DNA form, the CDR3 reads TGCAGTGCTGACACAGGAGAGGGGGCTCACGAGCAGTACTTC. Its protein is CSADTGEGAHEQYF. The rearrangement uses TRBV20-1 and TRBJ2-7; 7 positions agree with TRBD1. The CDR3 covers 14 residues. J lost 5 bases, V lost 5 bases, and 12 bases had no gene match. Germline-derived CDR1 and CDR2 are DFQATT and SNEGSKA (reference sequence).